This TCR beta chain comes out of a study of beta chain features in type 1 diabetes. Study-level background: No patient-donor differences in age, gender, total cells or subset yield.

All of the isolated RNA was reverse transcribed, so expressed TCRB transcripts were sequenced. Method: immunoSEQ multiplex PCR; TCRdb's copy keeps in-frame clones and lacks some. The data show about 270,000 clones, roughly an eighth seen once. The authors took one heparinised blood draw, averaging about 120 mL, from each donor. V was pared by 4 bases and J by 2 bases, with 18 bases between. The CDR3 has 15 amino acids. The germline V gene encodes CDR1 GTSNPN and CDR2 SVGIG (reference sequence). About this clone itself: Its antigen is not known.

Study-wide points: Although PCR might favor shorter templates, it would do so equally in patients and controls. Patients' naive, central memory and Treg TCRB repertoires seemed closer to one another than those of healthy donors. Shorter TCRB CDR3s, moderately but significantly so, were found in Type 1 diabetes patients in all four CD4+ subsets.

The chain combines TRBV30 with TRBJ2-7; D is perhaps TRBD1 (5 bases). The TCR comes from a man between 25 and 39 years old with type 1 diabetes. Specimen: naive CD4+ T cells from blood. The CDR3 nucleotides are TGTGCCTGGATCCCCCGCAAGGGGAAAGCCTACGAGCAGTACTTC. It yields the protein CAWIPRKGKAYEQYF.